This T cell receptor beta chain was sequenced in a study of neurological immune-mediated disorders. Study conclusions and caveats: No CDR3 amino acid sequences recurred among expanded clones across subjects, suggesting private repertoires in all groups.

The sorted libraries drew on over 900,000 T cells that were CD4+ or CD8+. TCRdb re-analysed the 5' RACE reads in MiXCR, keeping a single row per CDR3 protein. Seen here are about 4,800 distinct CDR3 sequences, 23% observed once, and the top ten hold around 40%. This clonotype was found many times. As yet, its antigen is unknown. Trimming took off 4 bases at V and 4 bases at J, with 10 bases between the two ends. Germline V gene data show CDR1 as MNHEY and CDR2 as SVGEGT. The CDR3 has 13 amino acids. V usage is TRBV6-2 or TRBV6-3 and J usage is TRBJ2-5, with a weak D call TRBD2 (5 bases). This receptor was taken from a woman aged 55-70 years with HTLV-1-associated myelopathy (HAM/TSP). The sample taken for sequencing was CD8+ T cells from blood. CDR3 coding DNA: TGTGCCAGCAGTTCTATTCGGGGAGAGACCCAGTACTTC. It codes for CASSSIRGETQYF.